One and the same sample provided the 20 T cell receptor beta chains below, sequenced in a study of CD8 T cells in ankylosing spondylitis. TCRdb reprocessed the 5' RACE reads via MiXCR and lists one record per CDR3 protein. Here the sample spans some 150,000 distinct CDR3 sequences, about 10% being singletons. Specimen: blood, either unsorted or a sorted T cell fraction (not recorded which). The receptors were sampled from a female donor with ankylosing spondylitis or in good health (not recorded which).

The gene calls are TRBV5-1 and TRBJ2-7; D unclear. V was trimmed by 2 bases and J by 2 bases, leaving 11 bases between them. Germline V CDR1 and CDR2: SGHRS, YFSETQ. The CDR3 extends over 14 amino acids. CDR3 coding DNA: TGCGCCAGCAGCTTTACCCTCGCTACCTACGAGCAGTACTTC. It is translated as CASSFTLATYEQYF.

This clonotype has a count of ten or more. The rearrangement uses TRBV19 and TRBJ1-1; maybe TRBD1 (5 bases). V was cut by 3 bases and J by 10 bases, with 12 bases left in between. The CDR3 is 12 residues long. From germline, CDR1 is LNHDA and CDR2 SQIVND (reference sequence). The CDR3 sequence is CASSIEGSGAFF. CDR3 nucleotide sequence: TGTGCCAGTAGTATTGAGGGGAGTGGAGCTTTCTTT.

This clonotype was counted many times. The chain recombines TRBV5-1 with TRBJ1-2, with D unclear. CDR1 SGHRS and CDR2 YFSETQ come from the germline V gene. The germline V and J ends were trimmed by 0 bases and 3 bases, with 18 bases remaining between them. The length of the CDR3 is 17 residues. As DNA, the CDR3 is TGCGCCAGCAGCTTGGCGGCTGGAGGAAGATCCCACTATGGCTACACCTTC. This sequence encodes CASSLAAGGRSHYGYTF.

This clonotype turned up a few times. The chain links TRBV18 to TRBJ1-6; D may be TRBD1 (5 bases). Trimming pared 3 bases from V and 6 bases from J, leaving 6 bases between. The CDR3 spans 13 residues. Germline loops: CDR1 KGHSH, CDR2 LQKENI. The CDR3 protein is CASSPTVNSPLHF. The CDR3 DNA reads TGTGCCAGCTCACCGACAGTTAATTCACCCCTCCACTTT.

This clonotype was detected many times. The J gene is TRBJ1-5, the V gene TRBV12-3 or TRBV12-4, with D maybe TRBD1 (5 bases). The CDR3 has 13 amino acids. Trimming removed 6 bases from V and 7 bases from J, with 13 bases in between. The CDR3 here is CASSVGLFQPQHF. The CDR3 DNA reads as TGTGCCAGCAGCGTGGGGCTTTTCCAGCCCCAGCATTTT.

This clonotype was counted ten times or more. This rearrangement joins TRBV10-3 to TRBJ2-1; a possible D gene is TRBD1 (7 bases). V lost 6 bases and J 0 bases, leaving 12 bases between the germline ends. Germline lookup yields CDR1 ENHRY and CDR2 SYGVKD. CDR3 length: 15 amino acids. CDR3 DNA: TGTGCCATCAGCAGGGGGGCCCCCTCCTACAATGAGCAGTTCTTC. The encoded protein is CAISRGAPSYNEQFF.

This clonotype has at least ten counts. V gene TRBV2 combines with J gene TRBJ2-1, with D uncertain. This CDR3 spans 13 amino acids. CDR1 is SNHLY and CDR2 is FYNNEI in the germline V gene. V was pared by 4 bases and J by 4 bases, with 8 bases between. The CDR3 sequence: CASSGDGYNEQFF. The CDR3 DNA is TGTGCCAGCAGTGGGGATGGGTACAATGAGCAGTTCTTC.

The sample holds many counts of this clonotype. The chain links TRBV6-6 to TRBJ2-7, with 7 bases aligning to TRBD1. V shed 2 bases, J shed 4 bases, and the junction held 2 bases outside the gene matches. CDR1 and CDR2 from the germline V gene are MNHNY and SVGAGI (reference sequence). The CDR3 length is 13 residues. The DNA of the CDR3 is TGTGCCAGCAGTTACGGGGACAGATACGAGCAGTACTTC. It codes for CASSYGDRYEQYF.

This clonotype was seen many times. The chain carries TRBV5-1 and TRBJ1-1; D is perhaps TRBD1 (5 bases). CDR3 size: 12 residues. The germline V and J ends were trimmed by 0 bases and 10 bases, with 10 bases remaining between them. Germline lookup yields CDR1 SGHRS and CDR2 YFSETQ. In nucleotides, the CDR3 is TGCGCCAGCAGCTTGGAAGCAGGGCGAGCTTTCTTT. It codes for CASSLEAGRAFF.

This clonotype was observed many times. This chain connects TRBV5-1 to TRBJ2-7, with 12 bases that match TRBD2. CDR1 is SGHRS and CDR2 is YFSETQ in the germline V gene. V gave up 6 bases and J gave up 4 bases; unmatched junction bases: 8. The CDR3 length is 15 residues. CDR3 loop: CASKLAGGPGYEQYF. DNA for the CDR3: TGCGCCAGCAAGCTAGCGGGAGGGCCTGGGTACGAGCAGTACTTC.

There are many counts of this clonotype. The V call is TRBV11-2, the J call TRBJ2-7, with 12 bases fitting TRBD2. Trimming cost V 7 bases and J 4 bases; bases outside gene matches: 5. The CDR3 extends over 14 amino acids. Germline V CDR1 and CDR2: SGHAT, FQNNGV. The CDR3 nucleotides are TGTGCCAGCACTCCCGGGACTAGCGGGTACGAGCAGTACTTC. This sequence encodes CASTPGTSGYEQYF. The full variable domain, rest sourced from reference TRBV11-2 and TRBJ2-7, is EAGVAQSPRYKIIEKRQSVAFWCNPISGHATLYWYQQILGQGPKLLIQFQNNGVVDDSQLPKDRFSAERLKGVDSTLKIQPAKLEDSAVYLCASTPGTSGYEQYFGPGTRLTVT.

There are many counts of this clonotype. The CDR3 spells CSGLTTPDNGYTF. The CDR3 coding sequence is TGCAGCGGCCTCACGACCCCAGATAATGGCTACACCTTC. The V gene is TRBV29-1, the J gene TRBJ1-2; no definite D call. The germline V gene encodes CDR1 SQVTM and CDR2 ANQGSEA. The germline V and J ends were trimmed by 7 bases and 6 bases, with 18 bases remaining between them. The CDR3 runs 13 residues.

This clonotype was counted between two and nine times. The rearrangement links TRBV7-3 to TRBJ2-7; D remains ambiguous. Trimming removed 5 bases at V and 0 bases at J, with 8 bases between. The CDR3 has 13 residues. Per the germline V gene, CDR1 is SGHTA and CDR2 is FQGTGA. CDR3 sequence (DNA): TGTGCCAGCAGCCTGGACCACTCCTACGAGCAGTACTTC. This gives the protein CASSLDHSYEQYF. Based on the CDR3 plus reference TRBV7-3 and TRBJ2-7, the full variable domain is GAGVSQTPSNKVTEKGKYVELRCDPISGHTALYWYRQSLGQGPEFLIYFQGTGAADDSGLPNDRFFAVRPEGSVSTLKIQRTERGDSAVYLCASSLDHSYEQYFGPGTRLTVT.

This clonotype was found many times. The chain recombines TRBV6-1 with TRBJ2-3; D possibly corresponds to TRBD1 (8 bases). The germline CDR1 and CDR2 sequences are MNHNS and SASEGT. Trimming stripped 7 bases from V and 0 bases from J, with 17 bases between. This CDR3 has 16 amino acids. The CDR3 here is CASTLQGGGSTDTQYF. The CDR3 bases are TGTGCCAGCACTCTACAGGGGGGAGGGAGCACAGATACGCAGTATTTT.

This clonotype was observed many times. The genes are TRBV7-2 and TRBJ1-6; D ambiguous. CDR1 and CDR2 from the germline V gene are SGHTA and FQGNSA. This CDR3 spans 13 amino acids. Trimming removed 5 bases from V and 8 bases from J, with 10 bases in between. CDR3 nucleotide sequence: TGTGCCAGCAGCAAGATGGGCGATTCACCCCTCCACTTT. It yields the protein CASSKMGDSPLHF.

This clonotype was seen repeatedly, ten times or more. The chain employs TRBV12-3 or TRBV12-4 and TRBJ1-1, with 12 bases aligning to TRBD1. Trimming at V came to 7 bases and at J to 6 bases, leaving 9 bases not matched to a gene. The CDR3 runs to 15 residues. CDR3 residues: CASKGLGQGASEAFF. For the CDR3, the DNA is TGTGCCAGCAAGGGTCTGGGACAGGGGGCCTCTGAAGCTTTCTTT.

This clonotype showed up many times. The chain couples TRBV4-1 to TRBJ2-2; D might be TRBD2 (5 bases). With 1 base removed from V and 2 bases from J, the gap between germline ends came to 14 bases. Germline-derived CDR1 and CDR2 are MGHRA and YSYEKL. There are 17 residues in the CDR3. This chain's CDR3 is CASSQVVDSANTGELFF. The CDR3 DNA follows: TGCGCCAGCAGCCAAGTTGTAGATAGCGCCAACACCGGGGAGCTGTTTTTT.

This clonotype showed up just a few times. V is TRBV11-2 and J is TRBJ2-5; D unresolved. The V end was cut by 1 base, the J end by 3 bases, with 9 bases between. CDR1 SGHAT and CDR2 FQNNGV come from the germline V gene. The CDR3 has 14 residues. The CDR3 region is CASSLVVVEETQYF. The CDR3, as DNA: TGTGCCAGCAGCTTAGTAGTCGTAGAAGAGACCCAGTACTTC.

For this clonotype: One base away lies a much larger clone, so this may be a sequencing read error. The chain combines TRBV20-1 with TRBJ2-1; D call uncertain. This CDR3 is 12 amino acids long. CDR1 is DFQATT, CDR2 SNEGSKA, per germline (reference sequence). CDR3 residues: CSAPLPFGEEFF. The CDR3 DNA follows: TGCAGTGCTCCCTTGCCCTTCGGTGAGGAGTTCTTC.

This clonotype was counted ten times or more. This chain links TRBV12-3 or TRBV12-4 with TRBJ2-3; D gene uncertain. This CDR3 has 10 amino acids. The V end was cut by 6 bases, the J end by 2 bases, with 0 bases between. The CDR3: CASSTDTQYF. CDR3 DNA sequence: TGTGCCAGCAGCACAGATACGCAGTATTTT.